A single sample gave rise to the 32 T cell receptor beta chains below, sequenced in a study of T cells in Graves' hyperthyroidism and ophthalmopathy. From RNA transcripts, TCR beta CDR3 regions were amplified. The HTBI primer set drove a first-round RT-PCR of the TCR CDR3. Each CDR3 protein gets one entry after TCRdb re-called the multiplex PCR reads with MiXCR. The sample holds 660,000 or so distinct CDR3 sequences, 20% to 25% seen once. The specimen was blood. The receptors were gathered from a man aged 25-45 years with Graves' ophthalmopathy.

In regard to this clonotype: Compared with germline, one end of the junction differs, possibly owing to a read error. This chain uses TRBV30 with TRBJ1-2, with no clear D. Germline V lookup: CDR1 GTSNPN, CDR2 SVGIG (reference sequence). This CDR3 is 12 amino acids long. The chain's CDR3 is CAWGVRQAGYTF. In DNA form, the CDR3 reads TGTGCCTGGGGTGTTCGTCAGGCTGGCTACACCTTC. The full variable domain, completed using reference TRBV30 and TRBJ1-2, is SQTIHQWPATLVQPVGSPLSLECTVEGTSNPNLYWYRQAAGRGLQLLFYSVGIGQISSEVPQNLSASRPQDRQFILSSKKLLLSDSGFYLCAWGVRQAGYTFGSGTRLTVV.

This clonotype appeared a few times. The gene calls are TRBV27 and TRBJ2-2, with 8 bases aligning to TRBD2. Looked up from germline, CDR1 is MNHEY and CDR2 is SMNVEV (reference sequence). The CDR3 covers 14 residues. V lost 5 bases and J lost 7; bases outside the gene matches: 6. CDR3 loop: CASSTGGENGELFF. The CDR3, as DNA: TGTGCCAGCAGTACGGGGGGGGAGAACGGGGAGCTGTTTTTT.

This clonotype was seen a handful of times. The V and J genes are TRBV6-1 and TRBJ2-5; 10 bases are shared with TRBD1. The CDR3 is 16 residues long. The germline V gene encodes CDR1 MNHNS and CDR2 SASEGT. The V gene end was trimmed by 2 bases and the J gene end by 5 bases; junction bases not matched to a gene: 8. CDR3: CASSEPGQGNRETQYF. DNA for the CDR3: TGTGCCAGCAGTGAACCGGGACAGGGGAATCGGGAGACCCAGTACTTC.

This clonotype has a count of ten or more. CDR3 sequence: CASSLSSETGRHF. In DNA, the CDR3 is TGTGCCAGCAGTTTGTCTTCCGAGACAGGAAGACATTTT. The chain links TRBV28 to TRBJ1-5; TRBD1 is a possible D gene (6 bases). The germline V and J ends were trimmed by 3 bases and 16 bases, with 19 bases remaining between them. The CDR3 runs to 13 residues. From germline, CDR1 is MDHEN and CDR2 SYDVKM.

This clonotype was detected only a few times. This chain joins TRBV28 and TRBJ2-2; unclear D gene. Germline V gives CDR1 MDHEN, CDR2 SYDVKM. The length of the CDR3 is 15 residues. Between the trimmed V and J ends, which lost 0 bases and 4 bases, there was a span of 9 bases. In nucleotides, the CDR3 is TGTGCCAGCAGTTTATGGGGTTTGAGCACCGGGGAGCTGTTTTTT. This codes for CASSLWGLSTGELFF.

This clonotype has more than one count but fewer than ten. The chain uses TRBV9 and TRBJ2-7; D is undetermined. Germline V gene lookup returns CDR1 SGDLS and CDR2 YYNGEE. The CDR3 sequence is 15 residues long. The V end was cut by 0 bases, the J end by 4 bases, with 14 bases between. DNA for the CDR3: TGTGCCAGCAGCGTAGGCCCCGAACATCGTTACGAGCAGTACTTC. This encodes CASSVGPEHRYEQYF.

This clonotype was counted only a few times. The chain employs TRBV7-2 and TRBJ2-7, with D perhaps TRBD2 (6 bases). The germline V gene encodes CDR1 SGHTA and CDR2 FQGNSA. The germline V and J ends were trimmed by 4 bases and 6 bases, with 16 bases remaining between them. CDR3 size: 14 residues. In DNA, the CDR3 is TGTGCCAGCAGCTCTCAGGAGGGCCCGGGCGAGCAGTACTTC. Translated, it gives CASSSQEGPGEQYF. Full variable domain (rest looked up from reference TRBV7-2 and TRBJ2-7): GAGVSQSPSNKVTEKGKDVELRCDPISGHTALYWYRQSLGQGLEFLIYFQGNSAPDKSGLPSDRFSAERTGGSVSTLTIQRTQQEDSAVYLCASSSQEGPGEQYFGPGTRLTVT.

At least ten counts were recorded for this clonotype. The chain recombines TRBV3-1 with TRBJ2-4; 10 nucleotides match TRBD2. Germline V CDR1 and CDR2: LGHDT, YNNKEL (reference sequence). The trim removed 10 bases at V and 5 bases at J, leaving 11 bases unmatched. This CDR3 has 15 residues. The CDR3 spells CATKAGGTEQNIQYF. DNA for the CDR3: TGTGCCACTAAAGCGGGGGGGACAGAACAAAACATTCAGTACTTC.

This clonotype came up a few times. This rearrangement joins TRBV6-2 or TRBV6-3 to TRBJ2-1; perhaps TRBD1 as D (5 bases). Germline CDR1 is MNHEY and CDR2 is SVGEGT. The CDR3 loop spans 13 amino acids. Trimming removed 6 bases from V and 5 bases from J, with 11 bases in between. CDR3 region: CASRLTGNNEQFF. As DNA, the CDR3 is TGTGCCAGCAGATTAACAGGAAACAATGAGCAGTTCTTC.

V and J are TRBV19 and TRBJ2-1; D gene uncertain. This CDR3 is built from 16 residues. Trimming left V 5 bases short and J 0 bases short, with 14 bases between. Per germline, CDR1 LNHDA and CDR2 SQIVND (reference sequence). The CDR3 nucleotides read TGTGCCAGTAGTCGTCCATCGATGAGCTCCTACAATGAGCAGTTCTTC. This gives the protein CASSRPSMSSYNEQFF.

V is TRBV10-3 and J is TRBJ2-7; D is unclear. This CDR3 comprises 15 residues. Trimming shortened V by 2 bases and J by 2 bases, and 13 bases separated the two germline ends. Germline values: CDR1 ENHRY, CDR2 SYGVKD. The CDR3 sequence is CAISEKGRPPYEQYF. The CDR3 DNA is TGTGCCATCAGTGAGAAGGGCAGACCTCCCTACGAGCAGTACTTC.

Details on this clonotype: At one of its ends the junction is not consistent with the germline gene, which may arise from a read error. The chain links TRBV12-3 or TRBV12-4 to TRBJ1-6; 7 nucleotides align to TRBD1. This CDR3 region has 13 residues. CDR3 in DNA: TGTGCCAGCAGCAACCAGGGGGATTCACCCCCCCACTTT. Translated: CASSNQGDSPPHF.

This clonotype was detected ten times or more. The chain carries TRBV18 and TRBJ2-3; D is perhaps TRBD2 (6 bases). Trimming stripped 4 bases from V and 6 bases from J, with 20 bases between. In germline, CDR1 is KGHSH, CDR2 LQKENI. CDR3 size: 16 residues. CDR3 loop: CASSLRSGPFADTQYF. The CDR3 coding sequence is TGTGCCAGCTCACTCCGTAGCGGACCTTTTGCCGATACGCAGTATTTT.

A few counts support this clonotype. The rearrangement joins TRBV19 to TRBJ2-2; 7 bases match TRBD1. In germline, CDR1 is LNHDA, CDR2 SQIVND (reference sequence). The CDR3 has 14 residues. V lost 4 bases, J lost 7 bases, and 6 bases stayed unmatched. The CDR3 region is CASSTTTGVGELFF. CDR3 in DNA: TGTGCCAGTAGTACGACCACAGGGGTCGGGGAGCTGTTTTTT.

CDR3 region: CASSQTPTNYGYTF. The CDR3 DNA reads as TGTGCCAGTAGTCAGACACCTACTAACTATGGCTACACCTTC. V and J are TRBV7-9 and TRBJ1-2; no reliable D call. V shed 9 bases and J shed 0 bases, with 14 bases lying between them. The germline V gene has CDR1 SEHNR and CDR2 FQNEAQ (reference sequence). The CDR3 extends over 14 amino acids.

The CDR3: CAISESKEQFF. CDR3 coding DNA: TGTGCCATCAGTGAGTCGAAAGAGCAGTTCTTC. The chain combines TRBV10-3 with TRBJ2-1; D remains ambiguous. This CDR3 comprises 11 residues. The V gene's germline CDR1 is ENHRY and CDR2 SYGVKD. V was shortened by 0 bases and J by 10 bases, with 4 bases between the two germline ends.

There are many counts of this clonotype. In DNA, the CDR3 is TGTGCCAGCAGAGGACAGAGCTCCTACAATGAGCAGTTCTTC. Amino acid sequence: CASRGQSSYNEQFF. The chain couples TRBV7-2 to TRBJ2-1, with D possibly being TRBD1 (6 bases). The germline V and J ends were trimmed by 6 bases and 0 bases, with 9 bases remaining between them. This CDR3 comprises 14 residues. The germline CDR1 and CDR2 sequences are SGHTA and FQGNSA.

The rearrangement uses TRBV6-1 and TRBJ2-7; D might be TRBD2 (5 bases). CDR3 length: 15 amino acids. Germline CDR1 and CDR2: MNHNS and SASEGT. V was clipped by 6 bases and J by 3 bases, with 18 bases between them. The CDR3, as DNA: TGTGCCAGCAGCGGAGGAGACGCGAGTGTCTACGAGCAGTACTTC. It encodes CASSGGDASVYEQYF.

This CDR3 is CASSSIPAGGYNEQFF. CDR3 bases: TGTGCCAGTAGTTCGATTCCAGCGGGAGGATACAATGAGCAGTTCTTC. The rearrangement joins TRBV19 to TRBJ2-1; 9 nucleotides line up with TRBD2. CDR1 is LNHDA and CDR2 is SQIVND in the germline V gene (reference sequence). The CDR3 length is 16 residues. Trimming removed 5 bases from V and 4 bases from J; junction bases left unmatched: 9.

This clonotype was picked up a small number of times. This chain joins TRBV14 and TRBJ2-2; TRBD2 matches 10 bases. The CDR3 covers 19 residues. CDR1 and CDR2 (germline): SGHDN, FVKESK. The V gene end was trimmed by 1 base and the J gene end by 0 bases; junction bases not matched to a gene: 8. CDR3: CASSQVGHTSGANTGELFF. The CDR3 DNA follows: TGTGCCAGCAGCCAAGTAGGGCATACTAGCGGGGCGAACACCGGGGAGCTGTTTTTT.

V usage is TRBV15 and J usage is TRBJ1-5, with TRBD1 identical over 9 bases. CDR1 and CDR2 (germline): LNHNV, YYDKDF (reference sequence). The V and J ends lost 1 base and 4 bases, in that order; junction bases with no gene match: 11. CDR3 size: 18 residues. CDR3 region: CATSRATGGAAVNQPQHF. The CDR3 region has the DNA TGTGCCACCAGCAGAGCCACAGGGGGCGCAGCTGTTAATCAGCCCCAGCATTTT.

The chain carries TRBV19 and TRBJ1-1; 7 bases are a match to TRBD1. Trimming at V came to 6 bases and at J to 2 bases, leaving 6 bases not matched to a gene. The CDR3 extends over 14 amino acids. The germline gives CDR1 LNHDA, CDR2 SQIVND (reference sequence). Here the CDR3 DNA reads TGTGCCAGTAGGCCGGACAGGCGAAACACTGAAGCTTTCTTT. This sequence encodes CASRPDRRNTEAFF.

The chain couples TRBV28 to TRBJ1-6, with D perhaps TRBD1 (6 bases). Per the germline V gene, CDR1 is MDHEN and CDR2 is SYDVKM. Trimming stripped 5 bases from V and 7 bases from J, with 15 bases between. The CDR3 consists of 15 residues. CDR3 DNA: TGTGCCAGCAGTCCGTCGACAGGAAACAATTCACCCCTCCACTTT. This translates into CASSPSTGNNSPLHF.

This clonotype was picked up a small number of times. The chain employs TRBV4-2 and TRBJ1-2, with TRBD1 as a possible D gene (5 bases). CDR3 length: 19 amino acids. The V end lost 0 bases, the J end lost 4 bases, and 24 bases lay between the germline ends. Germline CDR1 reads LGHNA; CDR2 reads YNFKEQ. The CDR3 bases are TGTGCCAGCAGCCAAGATGAATTATTTACTAGGGGAGTCGGCTATGGCTACACCTTC. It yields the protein CASSQDELFTRGVGYGYTF.

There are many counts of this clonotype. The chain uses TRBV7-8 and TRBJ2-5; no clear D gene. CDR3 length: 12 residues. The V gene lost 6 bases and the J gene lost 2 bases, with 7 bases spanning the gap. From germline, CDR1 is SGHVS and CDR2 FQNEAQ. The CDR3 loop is CASRTGQETQYF. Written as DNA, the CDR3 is TGTGCCAGCAGGACCGGACAAGAGACCCAGTACTTC.

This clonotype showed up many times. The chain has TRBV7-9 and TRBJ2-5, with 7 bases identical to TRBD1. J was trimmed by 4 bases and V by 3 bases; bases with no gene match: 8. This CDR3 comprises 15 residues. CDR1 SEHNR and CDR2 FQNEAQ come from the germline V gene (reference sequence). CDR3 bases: TGTGCCAGCAGCTTCCCGACAGGGAGAGGAGAGACCCAGTACTTC. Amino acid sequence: CASSFPTGRGETQYF.

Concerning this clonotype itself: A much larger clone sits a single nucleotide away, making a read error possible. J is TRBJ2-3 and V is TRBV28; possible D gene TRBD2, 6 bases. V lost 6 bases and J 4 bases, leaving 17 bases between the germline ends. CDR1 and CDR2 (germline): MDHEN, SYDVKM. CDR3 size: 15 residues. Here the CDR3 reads CASRKAGGSSDTQYF. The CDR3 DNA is TGTGCCAGCAGGAAAGCGGGTGGCTCATCAGATACGCAGTATTTT.

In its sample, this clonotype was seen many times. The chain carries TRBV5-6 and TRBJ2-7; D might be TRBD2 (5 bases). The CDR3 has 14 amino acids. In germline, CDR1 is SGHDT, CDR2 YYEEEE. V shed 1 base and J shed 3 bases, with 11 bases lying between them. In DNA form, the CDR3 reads TGTGCCAGCAGCTTGCGGGGAAGGAGCTACGAGCAGTACTTC. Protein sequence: CASSLRGRSYEQYF.

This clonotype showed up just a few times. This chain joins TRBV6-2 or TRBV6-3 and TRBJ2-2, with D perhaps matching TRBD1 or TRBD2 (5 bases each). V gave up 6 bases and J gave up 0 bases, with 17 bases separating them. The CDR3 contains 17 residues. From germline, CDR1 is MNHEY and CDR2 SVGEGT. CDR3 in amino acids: CASSYFFGAANTGELFF. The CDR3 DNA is TGTGCCAGCAGCTATTTCTTCGGGGCCGCGAACACCGGGGAGCTGTTTTTT.

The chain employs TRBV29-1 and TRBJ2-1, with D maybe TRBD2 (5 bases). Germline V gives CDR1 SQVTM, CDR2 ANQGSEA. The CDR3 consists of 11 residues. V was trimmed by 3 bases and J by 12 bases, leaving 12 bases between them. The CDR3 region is CSVDSRGGQFF. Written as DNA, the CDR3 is TGCAGCGTTGATTCTCGGGGTGGGCAGTTCTTC.

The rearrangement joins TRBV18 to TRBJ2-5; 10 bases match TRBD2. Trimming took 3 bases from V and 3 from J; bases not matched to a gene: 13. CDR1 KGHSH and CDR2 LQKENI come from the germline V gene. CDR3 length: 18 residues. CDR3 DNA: TGTGCCAGCTCACCCCTCGGGACGAGCGGGAGGGCAAAAGAGACCCAGTACTTC. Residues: CASSPLGTSGRAKETQYF.

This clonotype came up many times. CDR3 protein: CASSIHGTVQVTSQYF. In DNA, the CDR3 is TGTGCCAGCAGCATCCACGGGACAGTTCAAGTTACTTCTCAGTACTTC. The rearrangement joins TRBV7-2 to TRBJ2-4; 7 positions agree with TRBD1. Germline-derived CDR1 and CDR2 are SGHTA and FQGNSA. This CDR3 is built from 16 residues. V shed 5 bases, J shed 12 bases, and the junction held 19 bases outside the gene matches.